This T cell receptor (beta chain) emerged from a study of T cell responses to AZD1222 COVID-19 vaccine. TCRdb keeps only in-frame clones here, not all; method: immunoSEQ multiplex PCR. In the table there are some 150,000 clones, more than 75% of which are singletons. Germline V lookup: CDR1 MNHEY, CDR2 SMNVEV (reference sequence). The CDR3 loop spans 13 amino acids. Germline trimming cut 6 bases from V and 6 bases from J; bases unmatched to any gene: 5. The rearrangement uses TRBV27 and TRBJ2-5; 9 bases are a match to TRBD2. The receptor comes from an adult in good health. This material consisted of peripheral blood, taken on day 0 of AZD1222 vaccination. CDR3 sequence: CASRISGSKTQYF. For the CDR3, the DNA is TGTGCCAGCAGGATTAGCGGGAGTAAGACCCAGTACTTC.